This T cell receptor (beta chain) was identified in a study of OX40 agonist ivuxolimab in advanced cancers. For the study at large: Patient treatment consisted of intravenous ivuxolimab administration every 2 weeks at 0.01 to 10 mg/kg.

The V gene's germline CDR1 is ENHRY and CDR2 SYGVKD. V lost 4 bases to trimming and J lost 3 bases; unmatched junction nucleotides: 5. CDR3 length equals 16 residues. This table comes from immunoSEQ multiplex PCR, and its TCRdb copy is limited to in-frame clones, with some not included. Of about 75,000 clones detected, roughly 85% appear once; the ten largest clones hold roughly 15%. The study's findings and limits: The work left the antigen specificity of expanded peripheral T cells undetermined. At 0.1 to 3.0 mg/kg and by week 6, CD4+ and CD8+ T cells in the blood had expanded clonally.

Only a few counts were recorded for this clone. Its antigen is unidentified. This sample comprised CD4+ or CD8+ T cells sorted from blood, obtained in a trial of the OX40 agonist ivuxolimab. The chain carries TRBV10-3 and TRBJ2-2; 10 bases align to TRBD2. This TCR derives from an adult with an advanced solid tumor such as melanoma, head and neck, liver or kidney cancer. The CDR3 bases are TGTGCCATCAGTGTTGGACTAGCGGAATACACCGGGGAGCTGTTTTTT. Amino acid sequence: CAISVGLAEYTGELFF.